Here is one TCR beta chain with its context. Documented treatment: 15 to 20 received Ad26.COV2.S at low or high dose, single or two shots; 5 received placebo; per-sample allocation not given. Material that was analyzed had been drawn on day 63 after the first vaccine or placebo injection. These data belong to a study of Ad26.COV2.S vaccination and SARS-CoV-2 variants. The protocol was immunoSEQ multiplex PCR, while the TCRdb copy is restricted to in-frame clones and leaves out a portion. The repertoire has fewer than 800,000 clones, approximately 88% of them found once; the top ten carry nearly 1.5%. The germline CDR1 and CDR2 sequences are SGHTA and FQGNSA. The CDR3 is 13 amino acids. The V end lost 2 bases, the J end lost 1 base, and 4 bases lay between the germline ends.

This sequence originates from a person between 18 and 59 years old who received the Ad26.COV2.S COVID-19 vaccine or a placebo. V usage is TRBV7-2 and J usage is TRBJ2-3; D remains ambiguous. Material: peripheral blood, obtained in a trial of Ad26.COV2.S vaccine versus placebo. The CDR3 DNA follows: TGTGCCAGCAGCTTAATCGGCACAGATACGCAGTATTTT. Translating gives CASSLIGTDTQYF.